Presented here are 10 T cell receptor beta chains from one specimen sequenced in a study of T cells in Graves' hyperthyroidism and ophthalmopathy. It was RNA transcripts that yielded the amplified TCR beta CDR3 regions. During a first-round RT-PCR of the TCR CDR3, the HTBI primer set was used. TCRdb recomputed calls from the multiplex PCR reads with MiXCR, one row per CDR3 protein. The sample shows 300,000 to 350,000 distinct CDR3 sequences, 21% of them seen only once. The sequenced sample consisted of blood. These receptors were obtained from a woman aged 45 to 65 with Graves' hyperthyroidism.

This clonotype was counted many times. The rearrangement links TRBV5-1 to TRBJ2-3; 10 bases fit TRBD1. CDR3 length: 16 amino acids. V lost 0 bases and J lost 1; bases outside the gene matches: 2. CDR1 and CDR2 from the germline V gene are SGHRS and YFSETQ. CDR3 sequence (DNA): TGCGCCAGCAGCTTGGGACAGGGGGCAGGCACAGATACGCAGTATTTT. This gives the protein CASSLGQGAGTDTQYF. Full variable domain (rest looked up from reference TRBV5-1 and TRBJ2-3): KAGVTQTPRYLIKTRGQQVTLSCSPISGHRSVSWYQQTPGQGLQFLFEYFSETQRNKGNFPGRFSGRQFSNSRSEMNVSTLELGDSALYLCASSLGQGAGTDTQYFGPGTRLTVL.

This clonotype was observed many times. This chain connects TRBV3-1 to TRBJ2-5; D possibly matches TRBD1 or TRBD2 (5 bases each). Trimming took 3 bases from V and 5 from J, leaving 19 bases between them. The germline CDR1 and CDR2 sequences are LGHDT and YNNKEL (reference sequence). This CDR3 comprises 16 residues. The CDR3 bases are TGTGCCAGCAGCCAGGGAGTTATGAGGGGCTCGGAGACCCAGTACTTC. Protein product: CASSQGVMRGSETQYF.

The rearrangement uses TRBV10-3 and TRBJ1-6; 7 bases map to TRBD1. Per germline, CDR1 ENHRY and CDR2 SYGVKD. CDR3 length: 15 residues. Losses at the gene ends were 2 bases for V and 10 bases for J; bases not matched to a gene: 8. The DNA for the CDR3 is TGTGCCATCAGTGAGGCTGACAGGGTCGGCTCACCCCTCCACTTT. Protein sequence: CAISEADRVGSPLHF.

The sample holds many counts of this clonotype. J is TRBJ1-1 and V is TRBV12-3 or TRBV12-4; tentatively, D is TRBD1 (5 bases). V was pared by 5 bases and J by 7 bases, with 14 bases between. The CDR3 sequence is 13 residues long. The CDR3 sequence: CASSIFRDGEAFF. Written as DNA, the CDR3 is TGTGCCAGCAGTATTTTCCGGGACGGTGAAGCTTTCTTT.

The chain recombines TRBV2 with TRBJ2-5; no clear D. This CDR3 is built from 14 residues. CDR1 is SNHLY and CDR2 is FYNNEI in the germline V gene. The V end was cut by 2 bases, the J end by 3 bases, with 10 bases between. The CDR3, as DNA: TGTGCCAGCAGTGAAATAAGGAGAGAAGAGACCCAGTACTTC. It codes for CASSEIRREETQYF.

In this sample, this clonotype turned up a few times. This may arise from a read error, as a much more abundant clone is one base away. DNA of the CDR3: TGCGCCAGCAGCTTTGATCAGGGGGCCTACGAGCAGTACTTC. Its translation: CASSFDQGAYEQYF. This chain links TRBV5-1 with TRBJ2-7; 7 positions match TRBD1. Germline V gene data show CDR1 as SGHRS and CDR2 as YFSETQ. The CDR3 is made up of 14 amino acids. Germline trimming cut 2 bases from V and 2 bases from J; bases unmatched to any gene: 4.

This clonotype was recorded many times. The chain uses TRBV18 and TRBJ2-7; D perhaps matches TRBD2 (6 bases). CDR3 length: 14 residues. With 2 bases removed from V and 3 bases from J, the gap between germline ends came to 11 bases. Germline V gene lookup returns CDR1 KGHSH and CDR2 LQKENI. The CDR3: CASSPSGGIYEQYF. CDR3 in DNA: TGTGCCAGCTCACCAAGTGGGGGGATCTACGAGCAGTACTTC.

The gene calls are TRBV20-1 and TRBJ1-1; TRBD1 might be the D (6 bases). The V gene's germline CDR1 is DFQATT and CDR2 SNEGSKA (reference sequence). This CDR3 spans 16 amino acids. V was clipped by 3 bases and J by 4 bases, with 21 bases between them. CDR3 nucleotide sequence: TGCAGTGCTAGGGGGAGAGGGGGAGGGATGGGCACTGAAGCTTTCTTT. It specifies CSARGRGGGMGTEAFF.

This clonotype was seen ten or more times. This chain joins TRBV6-1 and TRBJ1-5; possible D gene TRBD1, 6 bases. V was trimmed by 5 bases and J by 4 bases, leaving 15 bases between them. CDR3 length: 15 residues. CDR1 and CDR2 from the germline V gene are MNHNS and SASEGT. DNA of the CDR3: TGTGCCAGCAGTCGCCCGGGGACACGGAATCAGCCCCAGCATTTT. It codes for CASSRPGTRNQPQHF.

This clonotype has at least ten counts. V usage is TRBV10-2 and J usage is TRBJ2-1, with D possibly being TRBD1 or TRBD2 (5 bases each). The CDR3 extends over 12 amino acids. Per the germline V gene, CDR1 is WSHSY and CDR2 is SAAADI. Trimming removed 1 base from V and 9 bases from J, with 7 bases in between. CDR3 in amino acids: CASSELGVEQFF. In DNA, the CDR3 is TGCGCCAGCAGTGAGTTGGGGGTTGAGCAGTTCTTC.